This T cell receptor beta chain was identified in a study of shared clonotypes between healthy human individuals (dated by TCRdb to 2019 to 2021). At the level of the whole study: The cohort included a few men and a couple of women between 18 and 49 years of age. To increase sequencing depth and limit assay-specific biases, different laboratories used diverse techniques to prepare libraries and sequence TCR repertoires. To estimate repertoire size and how much clonotypes are shared between individuals, the study performed deep sequencing of blood TCR repertoires from five healthy adults. Per donor, leukapheresis produced somewhere between about 0.8 and 9 billion PBMCs. The paper's findings and limits, for the study overall: Because the study included only a small number of donors, the genetic and exposure-history diversity represented was limited. Pairwise subsampling indicated that sequencing depth was expected to affect the degree of clonotype sharing among donors. Only blood was sampled, and tissue TCR repertoires likely differ from those in blood.

TCR CDR3 regions were amplified from genomic DNA by multiplex PCR using the deep immunoSEQ assay. Genomic DNA extracted from each cell subset was distributed evenly over all wells of several immunoSEQ 96-well plates, and each plate served as one replicate. Each replicate PCR for unsorted PBMC received 300 to 350 ng genomic DNA, equal to approximately 30,000 T cell genomes. Ten immunoSEQ deep assay plates were used to sequence unsorted PBMC genomic DNA. The purified libraries were quantified using a Qubit 3.0 fluorometer, sized with a Bioanalyzer 2100, and then quantified again using the KAPA Library Quantification kit. Every immunoSEQ 96-well plate was sequenced on a separate single-read 150-cycle Illumina NextSeq 550 flow cell. On the authors' methods: Because only junctional sequences without quality scores were contained in the immunoSEQ output, filtering matching that applied to full-length reads could not be performed. Sequences were annotated with PyIR, a Python wrapper for IgBLAST v1.9, and V/J genes and CDR3 were assigned using IMGT germline references. Any read was removed if the V/J assignment was weak (E-value above 1e-6), the CDR3 was missing, or the read contained stop codons, out-of-frame junctions, or ambiguous translated residues. V3J clonotypes were defined as sequences sharing an identical inferred V gene, J gene, and CDR3 amino acid sequence. To compute the percentage overlap between repertoires, the number of shared unique clonotypes was divided by the size of the smaller repertoire. Richness of each repertoire was evaluated using RTK rarefaction, the Chao1 estimator, and Recon v2.1 estimates of unobserved clonotypes. The source is immuneACCESS, and TCRdb retained only in-frame sequences with V and J called. Part of the clones is not carried over; for the studies checked, unresolved V genes explain less than half of this, and the remainder is unexplained. V, J and clone size derive from that table, while D and trimming were established from the DNA sequence. The sample contains fewer than 600,000 clones, around 77% of them found a single time. Approximately 12% of the sample is taken by the ten largest.

Concerning this clone itself: Its antigen remains undetermined. The record has no base qualities; no much larger clone is one base away.

From its cysteine to its phenylalanine, the CDR3 spans 15 amino acids. CDR3 DNA only is kept here, 45 bases in frame from base 1. V has 5 bases trimmed and J has 7 bases trimmed; junction bases matching no gene number 9. Via the germline V gene, CDR1 is MNHNS and CDR2 SASEGT. The donors were healthy, HIV-negative adults who had no recently reported acute infections or vaccinations. All donors were Caucasian adults living in Nashville, Tennessee, USA. For unsorted samples, about 90 million PBMCs were counted and genomic DNA was extracted with the QIAamp DNA Blood Mini kit. Blood was collected by leukapheresis, and PBMCs were isolated by Ficoll-Histopaque density gradient centrifugation and then cryopreserved in liquid nitrogen vapor phase.

The sequence came from a woman between 40 and 50 years old in good health. Some clones in this sample may be carry-over from other donors' samples. The rearrangement joined TRBV6-1 to TRBJ1-4, with 8 middle bases fitting TRBD1. Sequenced input: PBMCs. The nucleotide sequence is TGTGCCAGCAGTCCCCCAGGGGGCGCGGGTGAAAAACTGTTTTTT. Its coded protein is CASSPPGGAGEKLFF.